This TCR beta chain was retrieved from a study of beta chain features in type 1 diabetes. Reverse transcribing all isolated RNA meant expressed TCRB transcripts were sequenced. Read counts averaged about 3.57 million for samples of naive, central memory and regulatory T cells. Assay: immunoSEQ multiplex PCR; the TCRdb copy retains only in-frame clones and omits some. The table records around 360,000 clones, 10% to 15% of them present only once. Only a few counts were recorded for this clone. Its antigen is still unknown. The CDR3 loop spans 12 amino acids. Germline-derived CDR1 and CDR2 are GTSNPN and SVGIG (reference sequence). V was clipped by 4 bases and J by 5 bases, with 12 bases between them. Study conclusions and caveats: A moderate, significant TCRB CDR3 shortening appeared in type 1 diabetes across four CD4+ subsets.

The source material was naive CD4+ T cells from blood. This sequence joins TRBV30 and TRBJ2-7, with a possible D match to TRBD1 (5 bases). The sequence was obtained from a young woman with type 1 diabetes. DNA for the CDR3: TGTGCCTGGACCGCAGGGTTACACGAGCAGTACTTC. Translating it yields CAWTAGLHEQYF.